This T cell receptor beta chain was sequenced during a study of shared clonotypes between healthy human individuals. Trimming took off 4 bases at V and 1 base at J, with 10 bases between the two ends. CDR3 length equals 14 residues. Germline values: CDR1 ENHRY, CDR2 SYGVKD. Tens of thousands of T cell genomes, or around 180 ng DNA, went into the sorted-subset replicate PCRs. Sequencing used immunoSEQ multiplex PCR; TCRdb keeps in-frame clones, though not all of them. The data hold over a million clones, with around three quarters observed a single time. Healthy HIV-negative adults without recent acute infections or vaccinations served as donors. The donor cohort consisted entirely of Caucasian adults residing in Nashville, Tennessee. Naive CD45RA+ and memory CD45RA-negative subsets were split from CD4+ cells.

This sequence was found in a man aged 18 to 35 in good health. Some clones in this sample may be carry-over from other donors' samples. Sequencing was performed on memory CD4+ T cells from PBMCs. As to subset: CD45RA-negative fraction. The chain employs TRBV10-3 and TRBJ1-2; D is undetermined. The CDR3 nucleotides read TGTGCCATCAGTGCGGGAGGTGATAACTATGGCTACACCTTC. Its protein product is CAISAGGDNYGYTF.